The clone carrying this T cell receptor beta chain was seen only a few times. The sample comes from a study of cytomegalovirus exposure and HLA in healthy donors. PCR amplification relied on 60 Vbeta primers (plus 13 Jbeta primers). Using immunoSEQ multiplex PCR, the repertoire was profiled, and TCRdb retains in-frame clones only, with some absent. The sample includes about 120,000 clones, 75% to 90% of them seen just once. This CDR3 has 12 residues. V lost 6 bases to trimming and J lost 5 bases, with 11 bases between them. From germline, CDR1 is MNHNS and CDR2 SASEGT. The gene calls are TRBV6-1 and TRBJ2-7, with D maybe TRBD2 (5 bases). The material sequenced was PBMCs. This receptor was obtained from a man aged 25-45 years in good health and CMV-seronegative. CDR3: CASSTAEDEQYF. CDR3 DNA sequence: TGTGCCAGCAGCACGGCGGAGGACGAGCAGTACTTC.